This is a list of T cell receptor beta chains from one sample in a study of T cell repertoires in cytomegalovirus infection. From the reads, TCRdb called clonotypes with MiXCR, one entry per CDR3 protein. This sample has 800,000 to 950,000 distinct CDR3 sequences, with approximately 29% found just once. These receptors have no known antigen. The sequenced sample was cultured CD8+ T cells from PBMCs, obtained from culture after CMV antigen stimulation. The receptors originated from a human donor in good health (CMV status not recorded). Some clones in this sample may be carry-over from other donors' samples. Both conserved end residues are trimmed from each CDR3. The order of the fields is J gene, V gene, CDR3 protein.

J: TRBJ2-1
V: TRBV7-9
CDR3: ASSARGGPFNEQF

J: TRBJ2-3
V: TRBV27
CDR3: ASSPHWGKSTDTQY

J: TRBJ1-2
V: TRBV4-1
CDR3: ASGPGRQGEDYGYT

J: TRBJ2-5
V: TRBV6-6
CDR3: ASSYVTKQETQY

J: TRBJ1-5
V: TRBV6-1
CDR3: ASSGGGGGQPQH

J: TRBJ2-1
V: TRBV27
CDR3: ASSLAGNANEQF

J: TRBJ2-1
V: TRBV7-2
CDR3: ASRGTVNEQF

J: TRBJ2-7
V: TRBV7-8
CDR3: ASSPGGTEQY

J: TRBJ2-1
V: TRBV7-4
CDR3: ASSLDWALLGEQF

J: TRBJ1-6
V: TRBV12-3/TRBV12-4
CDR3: ASGTVYNSPLH

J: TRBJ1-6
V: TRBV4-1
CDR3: ASSQPTGARPNDSPLH

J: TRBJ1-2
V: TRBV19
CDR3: ASSISGSGYYGYT

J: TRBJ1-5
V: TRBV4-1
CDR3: ASSQAANRDNQPQH

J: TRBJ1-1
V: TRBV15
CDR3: ATSRTNRRLNTEAF

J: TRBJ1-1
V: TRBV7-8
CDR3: ASSGEPNTEAF

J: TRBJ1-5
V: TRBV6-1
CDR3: ASRTRGRNQPQH

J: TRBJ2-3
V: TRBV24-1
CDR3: ATSDRDRGRGTQY

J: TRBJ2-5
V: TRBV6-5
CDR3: ASSYSFRGLAGGETQY

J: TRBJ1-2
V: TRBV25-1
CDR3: ASSEGNPLDPNYGYT

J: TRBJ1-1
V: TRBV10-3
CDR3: AISGGDSYYTEAF

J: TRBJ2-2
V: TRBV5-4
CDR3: ASSPSRGFTGELF

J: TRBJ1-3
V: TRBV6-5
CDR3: ASSPPGGSAGNTIY

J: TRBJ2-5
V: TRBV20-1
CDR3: SASFFEETQY

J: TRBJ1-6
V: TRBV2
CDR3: ASSESDTKFYNSPLH

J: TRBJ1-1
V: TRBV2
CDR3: ARQLNTEAF

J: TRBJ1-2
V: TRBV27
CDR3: ASKSKITGYT

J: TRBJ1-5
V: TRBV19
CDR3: ASSIRDRYSNQPQH

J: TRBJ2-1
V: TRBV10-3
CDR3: AISDGGASYNEQF

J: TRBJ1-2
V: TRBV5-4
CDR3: ASSTGDYGYGYT

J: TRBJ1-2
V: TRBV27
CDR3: ASSGPGQGTNYGYT

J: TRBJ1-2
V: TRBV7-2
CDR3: ASSLPSGDLSQHYNYGYT

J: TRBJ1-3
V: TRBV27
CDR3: ASSRRAELSGNTIY

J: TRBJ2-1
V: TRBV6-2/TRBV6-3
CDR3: ASSNGQARSPYNEQF

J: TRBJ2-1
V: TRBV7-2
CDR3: ASREGQGIYNEQF

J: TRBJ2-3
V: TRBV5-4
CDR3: ASSLVVAGFTDTQY

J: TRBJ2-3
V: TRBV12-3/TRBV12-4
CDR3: ASSPTIPSTDTQY

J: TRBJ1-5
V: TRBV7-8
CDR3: ASSYDRGRDQPQH

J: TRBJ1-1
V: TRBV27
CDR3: ASKATANTEAF

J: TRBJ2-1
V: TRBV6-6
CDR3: ASSYSMGGNEQF

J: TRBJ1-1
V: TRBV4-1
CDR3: ASSQVPGADTEAF

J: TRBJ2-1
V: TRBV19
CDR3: ASTGLAGSSSYNEQF

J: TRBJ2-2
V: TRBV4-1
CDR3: ASSPTQGRMTGELF

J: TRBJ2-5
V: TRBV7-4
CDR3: ASSLPSSGGNRDETQY

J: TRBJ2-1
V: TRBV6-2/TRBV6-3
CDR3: ASSYSTSGGSIVDEQF

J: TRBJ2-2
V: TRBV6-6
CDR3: ASSYDLEGTVRGITGELF

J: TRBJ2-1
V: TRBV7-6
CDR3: ASSLGDLNGF

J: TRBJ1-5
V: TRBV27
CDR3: ASSLLSGGNQPQH

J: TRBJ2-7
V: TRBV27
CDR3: GSSPGDTYEQY

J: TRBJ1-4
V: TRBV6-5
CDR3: ASSYSRQGNEKLF

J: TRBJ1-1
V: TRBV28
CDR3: ASSWSRLGNTEAF

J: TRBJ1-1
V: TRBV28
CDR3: ASSLPSTGGNTEAF

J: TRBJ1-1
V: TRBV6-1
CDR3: ASTEGDTDTEAF

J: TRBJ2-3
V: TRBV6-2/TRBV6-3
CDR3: ASSYSLGDTQY

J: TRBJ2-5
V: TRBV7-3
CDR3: ASSAGTGGGETQY

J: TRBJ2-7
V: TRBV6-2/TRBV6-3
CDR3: ASTHGGHEQY